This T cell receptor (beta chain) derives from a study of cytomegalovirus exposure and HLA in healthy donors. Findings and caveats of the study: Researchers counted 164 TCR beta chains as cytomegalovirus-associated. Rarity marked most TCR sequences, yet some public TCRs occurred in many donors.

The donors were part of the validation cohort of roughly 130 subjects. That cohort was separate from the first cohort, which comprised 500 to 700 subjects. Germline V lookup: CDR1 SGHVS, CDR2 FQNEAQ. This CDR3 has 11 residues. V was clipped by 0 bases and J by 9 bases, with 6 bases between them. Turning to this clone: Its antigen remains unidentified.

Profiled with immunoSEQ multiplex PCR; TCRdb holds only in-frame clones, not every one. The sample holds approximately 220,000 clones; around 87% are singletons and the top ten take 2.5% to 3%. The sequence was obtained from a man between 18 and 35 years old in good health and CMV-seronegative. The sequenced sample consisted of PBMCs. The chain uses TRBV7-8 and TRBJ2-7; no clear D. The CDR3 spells CASSLAYVQYF. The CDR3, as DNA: TGTGCCAGCAGCTTAGCATATGTGCAGTACTTC.